The 12 T cell receptor beta chains reported below all come from one sample, sequenced in a study of vaccination and CD4 T cells after COVID-19. The Oncomine TCR Beta short-read assay sequenced DNA from cultured CD4+ T cells. Using its own MiXCR run on the PCR reads, TCRdb lists one record per CDR3 protein. The sample holds about 14,000 distinct CDR3 sequences, about 28% seen once. What these receptors recognize is not known. Treatment indicated: roughly nine-day PBMC culture with coronavirus spike peptide pools or control peptides (ViraFEST assay). Sequences were obtained from cultured CD4+ T cells from blood. These TCRs come from a human donor with COVID-19.

This clonotype was detected a few times. The V call is TRBV10-3, the J call TRBJ2-2; 12 nucleotides line up with TRBD1. Trimming cost V 8 bases and J 8 bases; bases outside gene matches: 15. This CDR3 is 17 amino acids long. The V gene's germline CDR1 is ENHRY and CDR2 SYGVKD. CDR3 sequence: CAIRPSPGQGALGELFF. DNA of the CDR3: TGTGCCATCCGACCATCCCCGGGACAGGGGGCATTGGGGGAGCTGTTTTTT.

The chain couples TRBV19 to TRBJ2-2, with 8 bases that match TRBD2. This CDR3 contains 16 residues. Germline CDR1 and CDR2: LNHDA and SQIVND (reference sequence). V trimming: 0 bases; J trimming: 7 bases; junction bases outside the gene matches: 7. As DNA, the CDR3 is TGTGCCAGTAGTATAGAATCCGGGGGGGCGATCGGGGAGCTGTTTTTT. Translated: CASSIESGGAIGELFF.

This rearrangement joins TRBV25-1 to TRBJ2-7; TRBD2 agrees at 7 bases. The CDR3 consists of 16 residues. Looked up from germline, CDR1 is MGHDK and CDR2 is SYGVNS. V was clipped by 2 bases and J by 2 bases; unmatched bases: 9. CDR3 sequence reads: CASSETLLAGAYEQYF. CDR3 sequence (DNA): TGTGCCAGCAGTGAAACCTTGCTGGCGGGGGCCTACGAGCAGTACTTC.

A few counts support this clonotype. This sequence joins TRBV6-5 and TRBJ1-2; 7 positions match TRBD1. Per germline, CDR1 MNHEY and CDR2 SVGAGI. CDR3 length equals 15 residues. Unmatched junction bases numbered 7, after V lost 0 bases and J lost 6 bases. CDR3 nucleotide sequence: TGTGCCAGCAGTTACTCCACAGGGGCGCGGGATGGCTACACCTTC. Amino acids: CASSYSTGARDGYTF.

The chain uses TRBV10-3 and TRBJ1-1; D call uncertain. The CDR3 totals 13 residues. Trimming took off 8 bases at V and 1 base at J, with 11 bases between the two ends. Germline loops: CDR1 ENHRY, CDR2 SYGVKD. The DNA for the CDR3 is TGTGCCATCTCGAGGCCGGAGAACACTGAAGCTTTCTTT. It yields the protein CAISRPENTEAFF.

The chain couples TRBV25-1 to TRBJ1-3; TRBD1 is a possible D gene (5 bases). Germline V gene data show CDR1 as MGHDK and CDR2 as SYGVNS. The CDR3 is 15 residues long. Trimming took off 3 bases at V and 2 bases at J, with 11 bases between the two ends. CDR3 sequence (DNA): TGTGCCAGCAGTGATGGCAGGGTCACTGGAAACACCATATATTTT. It encodes CASSDGRVTGNTIYF.

This clonotype was found a few times. The rearrangement uses TRBV24-1 and TRBJ2-2, with 7 bases that match TRBD2. This CDR3 is built from 14 residues. Per germline, CDR1 KGHDR and CDR2 SFDVKD. The V and J ends lost 9 bases and 1 base, in that order; junction bases with no gene match: 4. CDR3 residues: CATGLAGNTGELFF. The CDR3 bases are TGTGCCACCGGCTTAGCGGGGAACACCGGGGAGCTGTTTTTT.

This clonotype has more than one count but fewer than ten. The chain combines TRBV5-4 with TRBJ1-2; D unresolved. Germline V CDR1 and CDR2: SGHNT, YYREEE (reference sequence). This CDR3 region has 16 residues. Trimming removed 0 bases at V and 2 bases at J, with 14 bases between. CDR3 loop: CASSLGHTKANYGYTF. The CDR3 DNA sequence: TGTGCCAGCAGCTTGGGACATACTAAGGCAAACTATGGCTACACCTTC.

This clonotype is medium-sized in the sample. The J gene is TRBJ1-2, the V gene TRBV6-1; 7 bases align to TRBD1. Germline V gene lookup returns CDR1 MNHNS and CDR2 SASEGT. This CDR3 comprises 14 residues. The V gene end was trimmed by 6 bases and the J gene end by 2 bases; junction bases not matched to a gene: 6. The DNA of the CDR3 is TGTGCCAGCAGCCCGGGACAGAGAAACTATGGCTACACCTTC. Protein: CASSPGQRNYGYTF.

This clonotype has more than one count but fewer than ten. J is TRBJ2-3 and V is TRBV11-2, with a possible D match to TRBD2 (6 bases). V was pared by 1 base and J by 1 base, with 6 bases between. The CDR3 has 14 residues. Germline V gene lookup returns CDR1 SGHAT and CDR2 FQNNGV. The chain's CDR3 is CASSLGGGTDTQYF. The CDR3 nucleotides read TGTGCCAGCAGCTTAGGGGGGGGCACAGATACGCAGTATTTT.

This clonotype was seen a handful of times. This chain connects TRBV20-1 to TRBJ1-3, with 7 positions matching TRBD1. The CDR3 totals 14 residues. Germline V lookup: CDR1 DFQATT, CDR2 SNEGSKA (reference sequence). The V gene end was trimmed by 3 bases and the J gene end by 4 bases; junction bases not matched to a gene: 6. The CDR3: CSARQGDLGNTIYF. The CDR3 DNA reads as TGCAGTGCTAGGCAGGGGGACTTGGGAAACACCATATATTTT.

This rearrangement joins TRBV28 to TRBJ2-5, with unresolved D. This CDR3 has 15 amino acids. From germline, CDR1 is MDHEN and CDR2 SYDVKM. V was clipped by 5 bases and J by 3 bases, with 16 bases between them. CDR3 in DNA: TGTGCCAGCAGTGCACCAATGGGGAATAAAGAGACCCAGTACTTC. It encodes CASSAPMGNKETQYF.